This is a list of T cell receptor beta chains from one sample in a study of blood T cell repertoires in COVID-19. Libraries were prepared by immunoSEQ multiplex PCR; TCRdb keeps only in-frame clonotypes and omits some of them. The data contain some 190,000 clones, under 90% of them singletons. Material: peripheral blood. These receptors all come from a woman aged 80 or over with COVID-19, enrolled during active disease. CDR3s leave out the opening cysteine and the closing phenylalanine or tryptophan. The order of the fields is V gene, CDR3 protein.

V: TRBV11-2; CDR3: ASSAGTGFTEAF
V: TRBV11-2; CDR3: ARRALAGGRATGELF
V: TRBV28; CDR3: ASKQGSQPQH
V: TRBV3-1/TRBV3-2; CDR3: ASSHTGLAGSSELF
V: TRBV5-8; CDR3: ASGSGLYTEAF
V: TRBV5-6; CDR3: ASSPPGGRAGNEQF
V: TRBV19; CDR3: ASSITGEKLF
V: TRBV19; CDR3: ASKLGLETGELF
V: TRBV6-1; CDR3: ASSEKGRGDGQY
V: TRBV27; CDR3: ASSQGTPAGEQY
V: TRBV5-4; CDR3: ASSPPTTGTYNEQF
V: TRBV9; CDR3: ASSAVDRSEAF
V: TRBV18; CDR3: ASSPPGGGYGYT
V: TRBV3-1/TRBV3-2; CDR3: ASSQDRALAGGTQY
V: TRBV19; CDR3: ASSFTGGAGANYGYT
V: TRBV5-1; CDR3: ASSASGLYNEQF
V: TRBV7-9; CDR3: ASAGAGFGELF
V: TRBV19; CDR3: ASSISVRSYNEQF
V: TRBV6-5; CDR3: ASSLDRVFPEAF
V: TRBV7-6; CDR3: ASSLGALAGFTDTQY
V: TRBV5-1; CDR3: ASSGAREQY
V: TRBV20-1; CDR3: SAKDYYEQY
V: TRBV5-1; CDR3: ASSFDRGRTEAF
V: TRBV9; CDR3: ASSPRGGSNSYNEQF
V: TRBV5-1; CDR3: ASSLAGTGVNTEAF
V: TRBV7-2; CDR3: ASRLQGDQPQH
V: TRBV15; CDR3: ATSRGASVYNTEAF
V: TRBV4-1; CDR3: ASSQESIGLAGRSYNEQF
V: TRBV6-2/TRBV6-3; CDR3: ASSYRAGGSYNEQF
V: TRBV28; CDR3: ASSFDSSNTEAF
V: TRBV23-1; CDR3: ASRPNRGPRNNIQY
V: TRBV10-3; CDR3: AISESGAGGTEAF
V: TRBV7-2; CDR3: ASSLPGGGNYNEQF
V: TRBV7-3; CDR3: ASSLYGSQETQY
V: TRBV3-1/TRBV3-2; CDR3: ASSQDSGSTEAF
V: TRBV20-1; CDR3: SVSWGQGSYEQY
V: TRBV27; CDR3: ASSLWGDGNTEAF
V: TRBV6-5; CDR3: ASSLRSGNEKLF
V: TRBV7-9; CDR3: ASSPVQGLNYGYT
V: TRBV5-4; CDR3: ASSPSAGGSNYGYT
V: TRBV28; CDR3: ASSLGGGGVSVLGYT
V: TRBV11-1; CDR3: ASSRGGTTAETQY
V: TRBV14; CDR3: ASSRARGGQPQH
V: TRBV5-5; CDR3: ASSPPGAGVRYEQY
V: TRBV19; CDR3: ASSGASAGQPQH
V: TRBV9; CDR3: ASSVGRGAGADEQY
V: TRBV7-2; CDR3: ASSLGSGEKLF
V: TRBV2; CDR3: ASTSDSVLHGYT
V: TRBV6-4; CDR3: ASSDSSDRGDGYT
V: TRBV11-2; CDR3: ASSPFRDSEQY
V: TRBV2; CDR3: ASSEESKGGNGYT
V: TRBV7-7; CDR3: ASSSEGSGELF
V: TRBV12-3/TRBV12-4; CDR3: ASRDRNQPQH
V: TRBV3-1/TRBV3-2; CDR3: ASSQDPLETETQY
V: TRBV4-1; CDR3: ASSQSLLSTDTQY
V: TRBV3-1/TRBV3-2; CDR3: ASSQPSGGGYT
V: TRBV6-2/TRBV6-3; CDR3: ASSYGSGFYGYT
V: TRBV7-2; CDR3: ASSLVGGMSSYEQY